These 9 T cell receptor beta chains were all obtained from the same sample, sequenced in a study of OX40 agonist ivuxolimab in advanced cancers. Generated by immunoSEQ multiplex PCR, the TCRdb table keeps only in-frame clones and is missing some. This table holds more than 20,000 clones, 88% found once. The sample here was CD4+ or CD8+ T cells sorted from blood, taken in a trial of the OX40 agonist ivuxolimab. All receptors derive from an adult with an advanced solid tumor such as melanoma, head and neck, liver or kidney cancer.

The rearrangement joins TRBV14 to TRBJ1-3; D not certain. This CDR3 spans 14 amino acids. V lost 4 bases and J lost 0, with 7 bases in between. The germline CDR1 and CDR2 sequences are SGHDN and FVKESK. The CDR3 loop reads CASSPPSSGNTIYF. The CDR3 nucleotides read TGTGCCAGCAGCCCTCCCAGCTCTGGAAACACCATATATTTT.

This chain links TRBV11-2 with TRBJ2-5; no definite D call. Germline-derived CDR1 and CDR2 are SGHAT and FQNNGV. Trimming removed 2 bases at V and 2 bases at J, with 6 bases between. The CDR3 is made up of 13 amino acids. The CDR3, as DNA: TGTGCCAGCAGCTTACAGCAGCAAGAGACCCAGTACTTC. Protein: CASSLQQQETQYF. The variable domain in full, with the rest retrieved from reference TRBV11-2 and TRBJ2-5, is EAGVAQSPRYKIIEKRQSVAFWCNPISGHATLYWYQQILGQGPKLLIQFQNNGVVDDSQLPKDRFSAERLKGVDSTLKIQPAKLEDSAVYLCASSLQQQETQYFGPGTRLLVL.

The rearrangement joins TRBV5-1 to TRBJ2-7; 8 bases align to TRBD2. The CDR3 is 12 residues long. V trimming: 5 bases; J trimming: 5 bases; junction bases outside the gene matches: 3. Per the germline V gene, CDR1 is SGHRS and CDR2 is YFSETQ. Here the CDR3 DNA reads TGCGCCAGCAGTCCGGGAGGGAACGAGCAGTACTTC. Amino acids: CASSPGGNEQYF.

This clone was seen just once. The V and J genes are TRBV6-1 and TRBJ2-1, with TRBD1 matching 8 bases. CDR1 and CDR2 from the germline V gene are MNHNS and SASEGT. This CDR3 has 14 residues. V was clipped by 8 bases and J by 6 bases; unmatched bases: 9. Here the CDR3 reads CASAAGGSGNEQFF. CDR3 bases: TGTGCCAGCGCCGCAGGGGGCTCGGGCAATGAGCAGTTCTTC.

This clone was picked up one time. This sequence joins TRBV6-4 and TRBJ2-1; 13 nucleotides align to TRBD2. Unmatched junction bases numbered 9, after V lost 9 bases and J lost 7 bases. CDR3 length equals 15 residues. Looked up from germline, CDR1 is MRHNA and CDR2 is SNTAGT. This chain's CDR3 is CASSVLTSGRNEQFF. Here the CDR3 DNA reads TGTGCCAGTTCAGTGTTGACTAGCGGGAGGAATGAGCAGTTCTTC.

In DNA, the CDR3 is TGTGCCAGCAGTGGTACGGGTGACGAAAAACTGTTTTTT. Amino acid sequence: CASSGTGDEKLFF. V usage is TRBV2 and J usage is TRBJ1-4; unclear D gene. The germline gives CDR1 SNHLY, CDR2 FYNNEI. V gave up 4 bases and J gave up 8 bases, with 11 bases separating them. The CDR3 has 13 residues. The full variable domain, in which reference TRBV2 and TRBJ1-4 provide the parts outside the CDR3, is EPEVTQTPSHQVTQMGQEVILRCVPISNHLYFYWYRQILGQKVEFLVSFYNNEISEKSEIFDDQFSVERPDGSNFTLKIRSTKLEDSAMYFCASSGTGDEKLFFGSGTQLSVL.

This sequence joins TRBV7-2 and TRBJ2-6, with D perhaps TRBD1 (6 bases). CDR3 length: 18 amino acids. Germline assignment: CDR1 SGHTA and CDR2 FQGNSA. Trimming removed 1 base at V and 0 bases at J, with 13 bases between. CDR3 coding DNA: TGTGCCAGCAGCTTAGGACCATCAGGGGCCTCTGGGGCCAACGTCCTGACTTTC. It specifies CASSLGPSGASGANVLTF.

V is TRBV27 and J is TRBJ1-2; 8 nucleotides align to TRBD1. The CDR3 contains 14 residues. With 2 bases clipped from V and 5 bases from J, the junction kept 4 bases outside the gene matches. The V gene's germline CDR1 is MNHEY and CDR2 SMNVEV (reference sequence). This chain's CDR3 is CASSLQGARYGYTF. In DNA, the CDR3 is TGTGCCAGCAGTTTACAGGGGGCCCGTTATGGCTACACCTTC.

The chain uses TRBV10-3 and TRBJ1-1; D not resolved. This CDR3 comprises 16 residues. V dropped 6 bases and J dropped 1 base, with 18 bases sitting between them. From germline, CDR1 is ENHRY and CDR2 SYGVKD. The chain's CDR3 is CAISRGLLAENTEAFF. Written as DNA, the CDR3 is TGTGCCATCAGCCGCGGACTCCTGGCTGAGAACACTGAAGCTTTCTTT.